The present TCR beta chain was sequenced within a study of blood T cell repertoires in COVID-19. Germline V gives CDR1 SGDLS, CDR2 YYNGEE. The V and J ends lost 3 bases and 4 bases, in that order; junction bases with no gene match: 4. The length of the CDR3 is 14 residues. This table comes from immunoSEQ multiplex PCR, and its TCRdb copy is limited to in-frame clones, with some not included. The sample includes hundreds of thousands of clones, approximately 90% of them seen just once. The sequenced sample consisted of peripheral blood. V is TRBV9 and J is TRBJ2-3, with TRBD1 identical over 8 bases. The sequence derives from a man aged 40-50 years with acute or convalescent COVID-19. As DNA, the CDR3 is TGTGCCAGCAGCGATCGACAGGGGCCAGATACGCAGTATTTT. As protein: CASSDRQGPDTQYF.